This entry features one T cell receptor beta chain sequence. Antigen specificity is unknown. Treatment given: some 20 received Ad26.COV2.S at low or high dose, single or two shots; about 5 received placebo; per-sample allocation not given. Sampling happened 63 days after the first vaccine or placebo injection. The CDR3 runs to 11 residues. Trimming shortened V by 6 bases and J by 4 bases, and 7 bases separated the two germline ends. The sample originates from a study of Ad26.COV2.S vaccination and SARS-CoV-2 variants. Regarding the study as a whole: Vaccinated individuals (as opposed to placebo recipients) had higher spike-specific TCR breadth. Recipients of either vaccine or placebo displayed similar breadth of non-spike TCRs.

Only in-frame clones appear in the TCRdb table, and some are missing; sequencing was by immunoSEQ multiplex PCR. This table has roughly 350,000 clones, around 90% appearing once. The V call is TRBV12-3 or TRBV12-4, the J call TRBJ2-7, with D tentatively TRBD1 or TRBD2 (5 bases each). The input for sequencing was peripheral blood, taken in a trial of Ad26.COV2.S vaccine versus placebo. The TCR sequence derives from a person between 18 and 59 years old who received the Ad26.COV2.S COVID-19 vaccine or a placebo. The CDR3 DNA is TGTGCCAGCAGCGAGGGGTACGAGCAGTACTTC. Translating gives CASSEGYEQYF.